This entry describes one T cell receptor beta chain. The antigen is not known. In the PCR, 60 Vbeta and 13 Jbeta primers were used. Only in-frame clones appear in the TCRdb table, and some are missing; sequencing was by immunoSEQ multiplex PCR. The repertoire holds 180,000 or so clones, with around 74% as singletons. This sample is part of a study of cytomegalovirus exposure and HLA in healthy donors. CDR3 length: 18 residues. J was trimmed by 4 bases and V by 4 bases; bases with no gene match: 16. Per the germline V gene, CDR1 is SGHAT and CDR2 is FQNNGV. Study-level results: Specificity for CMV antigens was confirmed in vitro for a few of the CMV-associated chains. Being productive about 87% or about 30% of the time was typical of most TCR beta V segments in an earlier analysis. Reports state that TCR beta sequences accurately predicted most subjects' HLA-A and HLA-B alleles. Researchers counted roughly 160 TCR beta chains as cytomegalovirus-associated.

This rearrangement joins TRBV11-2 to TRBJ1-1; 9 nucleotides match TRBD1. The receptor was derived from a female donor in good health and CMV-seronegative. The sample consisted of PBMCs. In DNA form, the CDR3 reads TGTGCCAGCAGCTCCCTATTGTGGACAGGGGCGCGGGTCACTGAAGCTTTCTTT. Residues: CASSSLLWTGARVTEAFF.